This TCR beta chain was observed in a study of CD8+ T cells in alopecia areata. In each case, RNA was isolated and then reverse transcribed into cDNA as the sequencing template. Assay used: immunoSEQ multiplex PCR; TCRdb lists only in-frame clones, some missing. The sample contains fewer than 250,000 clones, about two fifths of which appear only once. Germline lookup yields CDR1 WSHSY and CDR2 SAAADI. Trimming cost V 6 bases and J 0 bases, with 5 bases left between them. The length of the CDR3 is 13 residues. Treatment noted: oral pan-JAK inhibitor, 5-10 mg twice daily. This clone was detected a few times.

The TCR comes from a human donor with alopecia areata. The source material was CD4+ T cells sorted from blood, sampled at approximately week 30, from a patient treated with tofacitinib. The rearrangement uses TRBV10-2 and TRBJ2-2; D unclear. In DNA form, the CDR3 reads TGCGCCAGCAGCGCCGCGAACACCGGGGAGCTGTTTTTT. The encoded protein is CASSAANTGELFF.